The T cell receptor (beta chain) described here comes from a study of T cell responses to AZD1222 COVID-19 vaccine. Study-wide results and limits: Donors were largely white British and mainly female; clonal diversity was possibly underestimated. CD4 TCRs associated with vaccination spanned spike, dominating at 160-218 and 743-854. Recipients of two AZD1222 doses showed rising Spike-specific TCR breadth and depth. Repertoires were obtained solely post-peak T cell response.

Repertoires were generated with immunoSEQ multiplex PCR, while TCRdb's copy carries only in-frame clones and drops some. The sample includes tens of thousands of clones, about 82% seen only once; the top ten take about 20%. Trimming cost V 6 bases and J 1 base, with 15 bases left between them. The CDR3 covers 15 residues. CDR1 is KGHSH and CDR2 is LQKENI in the germline V gene. Turning to this clone: Its antigen remains unidentified.

This clonotype was obtained from an adult who received the MenACWY meningococcal vaccine as a control. The input for sequencing was peripheral blood, taken 28 days after the second dose of the MenACWY control vaccine. The chain joins TRBV18 to TRBJ1-1; D is unresolved. The CDR3 protein is CASSPSRTENTEAFF. For the CDR3, the DNA is TGTGCCAGCTCCCCAAGTCGGACGGAGAACACTGAAGCTTTCTTT.